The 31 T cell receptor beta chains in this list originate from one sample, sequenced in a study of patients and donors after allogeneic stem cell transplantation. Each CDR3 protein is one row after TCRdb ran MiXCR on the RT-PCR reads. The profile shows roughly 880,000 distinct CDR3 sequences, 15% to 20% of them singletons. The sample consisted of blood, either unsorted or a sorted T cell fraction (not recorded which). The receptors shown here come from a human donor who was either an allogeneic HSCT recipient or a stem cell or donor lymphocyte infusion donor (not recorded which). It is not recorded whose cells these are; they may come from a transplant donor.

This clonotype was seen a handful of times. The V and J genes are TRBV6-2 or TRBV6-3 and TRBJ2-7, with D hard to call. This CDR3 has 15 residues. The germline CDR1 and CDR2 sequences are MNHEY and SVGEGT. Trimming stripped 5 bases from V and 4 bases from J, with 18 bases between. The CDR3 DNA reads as TGTGCCAGCAGTAGACGACACAATTCGAATTACGAGCAGTACTTC. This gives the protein CASSRRHNSNYEQYF.

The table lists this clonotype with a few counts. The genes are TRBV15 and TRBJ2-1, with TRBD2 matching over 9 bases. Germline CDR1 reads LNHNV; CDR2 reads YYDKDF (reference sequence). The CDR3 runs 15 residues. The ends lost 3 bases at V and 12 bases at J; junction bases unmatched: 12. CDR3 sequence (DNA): TGTGCCACCAGCAGCGGGGGAGGGACTAGCAATTCGCAGTTCTTC. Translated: CATSSGGGTSNSQFF. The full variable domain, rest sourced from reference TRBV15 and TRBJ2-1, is DAMVIQNPRYQVTQFGKPVTLSCSQTLNHNVMYWYQQKSSQAPKLLFHYYDKDFNNEADTPDNFQSRRPNTSFCFLDIRSPGLGDTAMYLCATSSGGGTSNSQFFGPGTRLTVL.

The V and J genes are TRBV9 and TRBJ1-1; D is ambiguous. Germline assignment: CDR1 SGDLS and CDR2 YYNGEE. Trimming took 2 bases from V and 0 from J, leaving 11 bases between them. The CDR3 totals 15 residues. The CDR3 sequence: CASSVQERMNTEAFF. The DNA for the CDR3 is TGTGCCAGCAGCGTTCAGGAGAGAATGAACACTGAAGCTTTCTTT.

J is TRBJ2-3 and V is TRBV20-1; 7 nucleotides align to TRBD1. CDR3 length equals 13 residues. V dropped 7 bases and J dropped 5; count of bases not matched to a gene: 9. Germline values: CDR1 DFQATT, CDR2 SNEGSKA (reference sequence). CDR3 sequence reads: CSGLRDRLDTQYF. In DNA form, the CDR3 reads TGCAGTGGCCTCCGGGACAGACTAGATACGCAGTATTTT.

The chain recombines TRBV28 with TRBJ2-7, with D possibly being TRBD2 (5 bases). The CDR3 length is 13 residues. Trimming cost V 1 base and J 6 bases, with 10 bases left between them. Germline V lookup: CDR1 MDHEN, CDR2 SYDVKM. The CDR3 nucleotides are TGTGCCAGCAGTTTATCCCCCGGAGGCGAGCAGTACTTC. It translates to CASSLSPGGEQYF.

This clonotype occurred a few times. The CDR3 sequence: CASSYQEIYGYTF. The CDR3 nucleotides read TGTGCCAGCAGCTACCAAGAAATCTATGGCTACACCTTC. The chain couples TRBV7-9 to TRBJ1-2, with D unresolved. Germline lookup yields CDR1 SEHNR and CDR2 FQNEAQ (reference sequence). V lost 4 bases to trimming and J lost 4 bases, with 10 bases between them. CDR3 length equals 13 residues.

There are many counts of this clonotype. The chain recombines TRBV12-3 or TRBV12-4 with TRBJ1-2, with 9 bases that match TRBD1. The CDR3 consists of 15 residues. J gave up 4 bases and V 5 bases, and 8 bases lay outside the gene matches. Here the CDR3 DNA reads TGTGCCAGCAGTGCAGGGACAGGGTTGGGCTATGGCTACACCTTC. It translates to CASSAGTGLGYGYTF.

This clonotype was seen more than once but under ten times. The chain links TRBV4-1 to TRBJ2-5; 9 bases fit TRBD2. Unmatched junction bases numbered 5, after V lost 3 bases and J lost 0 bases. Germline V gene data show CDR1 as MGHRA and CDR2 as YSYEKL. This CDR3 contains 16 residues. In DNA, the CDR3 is TGCGCCAGCAGCCAGGGAGCGGGGGGATACCAAGAGACCCAGTACTTC. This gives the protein CASSQGAGGYQETQYF.

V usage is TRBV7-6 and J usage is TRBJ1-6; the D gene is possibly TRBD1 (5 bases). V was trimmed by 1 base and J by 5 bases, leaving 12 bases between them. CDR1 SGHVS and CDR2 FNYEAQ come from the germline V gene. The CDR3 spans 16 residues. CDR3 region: CASSLGPGRHNSPLHF. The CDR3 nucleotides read TGTGCCAGCAGCTTAGGACCGGGACGGCATAATTCACCCCTCCACTTT.

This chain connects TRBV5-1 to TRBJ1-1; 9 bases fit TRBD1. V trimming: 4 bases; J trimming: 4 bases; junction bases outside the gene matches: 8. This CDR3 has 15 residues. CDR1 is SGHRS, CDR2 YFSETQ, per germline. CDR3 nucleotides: TGCGCCAGCAGCCCCGGGACAGGGATGGGCACTGAAGCTTTCTTT. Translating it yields CASSPGTGMGTEAFF.

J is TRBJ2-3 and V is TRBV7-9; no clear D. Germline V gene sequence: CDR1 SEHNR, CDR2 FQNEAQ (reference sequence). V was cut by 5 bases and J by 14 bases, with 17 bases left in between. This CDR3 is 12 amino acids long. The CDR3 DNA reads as TGTGCCAGCAGCCCAAACGTCCGGGTTACGTATTTT. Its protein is CASSPNVRVTYF.

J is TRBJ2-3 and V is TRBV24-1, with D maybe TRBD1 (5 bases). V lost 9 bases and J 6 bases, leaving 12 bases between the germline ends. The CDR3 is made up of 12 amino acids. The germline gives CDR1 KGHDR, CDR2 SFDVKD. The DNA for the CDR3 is TGTGCCACCCAGACAGTTGCCGATACGCAGTATTTT. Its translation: CATQTVADTQYF.

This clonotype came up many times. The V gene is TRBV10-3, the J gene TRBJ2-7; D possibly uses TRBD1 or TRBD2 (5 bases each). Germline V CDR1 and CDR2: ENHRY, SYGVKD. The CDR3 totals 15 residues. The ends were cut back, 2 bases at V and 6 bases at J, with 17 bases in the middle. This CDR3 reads CAISEGGVGLGEQYF. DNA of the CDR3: TGTGCCATCAGTGAGGGGGGAGTCGGATTGGGCGAGCAGTACTTC.

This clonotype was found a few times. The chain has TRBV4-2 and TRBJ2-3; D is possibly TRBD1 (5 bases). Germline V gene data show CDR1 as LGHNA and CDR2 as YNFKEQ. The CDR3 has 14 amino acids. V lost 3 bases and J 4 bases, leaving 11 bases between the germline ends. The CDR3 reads CASSQETGSDTQYF. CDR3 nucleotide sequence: TGTGCCAGCAGCCAGGAAACAGGTTCAGATACGCAGTATTTT.

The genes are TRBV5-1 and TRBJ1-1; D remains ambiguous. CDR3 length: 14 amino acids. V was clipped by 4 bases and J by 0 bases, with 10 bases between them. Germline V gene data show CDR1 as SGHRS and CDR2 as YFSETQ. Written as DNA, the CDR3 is TGCGCCAGCAGCACCGTGTCGGTGAACACTGAAGCTTTCTTT. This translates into CASSTVSVNTEAFF.

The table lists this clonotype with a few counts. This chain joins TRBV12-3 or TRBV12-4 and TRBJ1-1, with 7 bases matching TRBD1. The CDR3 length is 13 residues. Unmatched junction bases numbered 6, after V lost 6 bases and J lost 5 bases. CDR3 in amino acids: CASRNQGETEAFF. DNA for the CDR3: TGTGCCAGCAGAAACCAGGGGGAAACTGAAGCTTTCTTT.

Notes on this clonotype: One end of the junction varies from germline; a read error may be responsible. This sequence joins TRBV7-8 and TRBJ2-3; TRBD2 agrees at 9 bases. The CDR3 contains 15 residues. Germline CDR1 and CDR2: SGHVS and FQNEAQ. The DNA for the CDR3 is TGTGCCAGCAGCTTAAGCGGGACTAGCACAGATACGCGGTATTTT. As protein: CASSLSGTSTDTRYF.

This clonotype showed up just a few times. The CDR3 sequence: CASSLISRQGHNEQFF. DNA of the CDR3: TGTGCCAGCAGCTTAATTTCGCGTCAGGGGCACAATGAGCAGTTCTTC. The genes are TRBV11-2 and TRBJ2-1, with a tentative D call TRBD1 (6 bases). Germline CDR1 SGHAT, CDR2 FQNNGV. V was shortened by 2 bases and J by 5 bases, with 16 bases between the two germline ends. The CDR3 has 16 residues.

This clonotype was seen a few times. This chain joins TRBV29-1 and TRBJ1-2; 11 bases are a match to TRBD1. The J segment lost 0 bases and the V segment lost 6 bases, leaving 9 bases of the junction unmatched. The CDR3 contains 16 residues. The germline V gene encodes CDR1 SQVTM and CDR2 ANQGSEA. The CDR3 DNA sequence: TGCAGCGTGCCCCCCCCGGACAGGGGGCCTAACTATGGCTACACCTTC. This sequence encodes CSVPPPDRGPNYGYTF.

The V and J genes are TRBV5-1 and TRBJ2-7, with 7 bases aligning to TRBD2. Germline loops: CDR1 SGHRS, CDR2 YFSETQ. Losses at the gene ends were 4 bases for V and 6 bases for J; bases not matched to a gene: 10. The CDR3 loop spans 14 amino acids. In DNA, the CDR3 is TGCGCCAGCAGCAGCCAGACTAGCTGGGGCGAGCAGTACTTC. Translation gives CASSSQTSWGEQYF. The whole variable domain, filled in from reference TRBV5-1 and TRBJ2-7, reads KAGVTQTPRYLIKTRGQQVTLSCSPISGHRSVSWYQQTPGQGLQFLFEYFSETQRNKGNFPGRFSGRQFSNSRSEMNVSTLELGDSALYLCASSSQTSWGEQYFGPGTRLTVT.

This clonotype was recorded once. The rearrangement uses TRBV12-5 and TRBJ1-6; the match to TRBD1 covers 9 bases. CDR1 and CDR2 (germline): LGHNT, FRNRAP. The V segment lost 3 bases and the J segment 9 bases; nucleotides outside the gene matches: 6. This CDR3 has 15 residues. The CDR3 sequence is CASGFGDRASSPLHF. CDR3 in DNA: TGTGCTAGTGGTTTTGGGGACAGGGCCAGTTCACCCCTCCACTTT. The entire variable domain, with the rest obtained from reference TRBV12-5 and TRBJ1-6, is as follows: DARVTQTPRHKVTEMGQEVTMRCQPILGHNTVFWYRQTMMQGLELLAYFRNRAPLDDSGMPKDRFSAEMPDATLATLKIQPSEPRDSAVYFCASGFGDRASSPLHFGNGTRLTVT.

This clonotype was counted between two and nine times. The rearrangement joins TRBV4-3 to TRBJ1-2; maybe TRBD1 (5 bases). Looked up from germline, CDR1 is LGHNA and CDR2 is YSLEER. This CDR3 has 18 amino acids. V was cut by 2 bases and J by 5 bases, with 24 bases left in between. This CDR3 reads CASSQTYSGAENLYGYTF. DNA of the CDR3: TGCGCCAGCAGCCAAACGTACTCCGGGGCAGAGAATTTATATGGCTACACCTTC.

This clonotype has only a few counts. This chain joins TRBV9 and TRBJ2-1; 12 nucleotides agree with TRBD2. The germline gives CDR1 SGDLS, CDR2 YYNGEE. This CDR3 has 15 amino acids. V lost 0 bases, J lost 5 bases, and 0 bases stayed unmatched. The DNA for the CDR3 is TGTGCCAGCAGCGTAGGACTAGCGGGGGACAATGAGCAGTTCTTC. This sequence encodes CASSVGLAGDNEQFF.

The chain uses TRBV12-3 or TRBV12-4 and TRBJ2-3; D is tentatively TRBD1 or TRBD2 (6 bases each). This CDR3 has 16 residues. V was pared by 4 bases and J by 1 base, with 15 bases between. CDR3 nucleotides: TGTGCCAGCAGTTCCCCAGGGGAGCGGGGCACAGATACGCAGTATTTT. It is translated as CASSSPGERGTDTQYF.

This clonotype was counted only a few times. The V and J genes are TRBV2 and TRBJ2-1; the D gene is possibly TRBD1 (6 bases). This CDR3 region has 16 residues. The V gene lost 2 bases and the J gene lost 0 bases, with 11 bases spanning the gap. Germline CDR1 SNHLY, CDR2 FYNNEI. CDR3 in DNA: TGTGCCAGCAGTGAAAATATCAGGGGCTCCTACAATGAGCAGTTCTTC. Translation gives CASSENIRGSYNEQFF.

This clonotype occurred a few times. The CDR3 coding sequence is TGCAGTGCTAGAGACGAGGGCGGGGAGCTGTTTTTT. Amino acid sequence: CSARDEGGELFF. The chain has TRBV20-1 and TRBJ2-2; the D gene is possibly TRBD2 (5 bases). CDR3 size: 12 residues. Trimming removed 0 bases at V and 7 bases at J, with 6 bases between. Germline CDR1 DFQATT, CDR2 SNEGSKA (reference sequence).

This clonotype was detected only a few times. This CDR3 is CSARDGQQSTGELFF. The CDR3 nucleotides read TGCAGTGCTAGAGACGGACAGCAATCGACCGGGGAGCTGTTTTTT. The J gene is TRBJ2-2, the V gene TRBV20-1, with D maybe TRBD1 (6 bases). Per the germline V gene, CDR1 is DFQATT and CDR2 is SNEGSKA (reference sequence). Trimming took 0 bases from V and 5 from J, leaving 13 bases between them. There are 15 residues in the CDR3.

The CDR3 DNA follows: TGTGCCACCGAAGGGGGCGGCGGCTACACCTTC. Amino acids: CATEGGGGYTF. This rearrangement joins TRBV12-3 or TRBV12-4 to TRBJ1-2, with 7 bases lining up with TRBD1. J was trimmed by 8 bases and V by 10 bases; bases with no gene match: 7. This CDR3 is 11 amino acids long.

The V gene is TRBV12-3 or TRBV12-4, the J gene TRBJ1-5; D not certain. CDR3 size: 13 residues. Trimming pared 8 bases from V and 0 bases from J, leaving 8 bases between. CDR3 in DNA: TGTGCCAGCCAAGCCGATAGCAATCAGCCCCAGCATTTT. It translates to CASQADSNQPQHF.

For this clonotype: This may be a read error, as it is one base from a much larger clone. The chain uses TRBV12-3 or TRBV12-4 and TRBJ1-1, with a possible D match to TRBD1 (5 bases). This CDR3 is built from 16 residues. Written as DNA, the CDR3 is TGTGCCAGCAGTTTGGTCGTAGGGACCATGAACAATGAAGCTTTCTTT. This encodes CASSLVVGTMNNEAFF.

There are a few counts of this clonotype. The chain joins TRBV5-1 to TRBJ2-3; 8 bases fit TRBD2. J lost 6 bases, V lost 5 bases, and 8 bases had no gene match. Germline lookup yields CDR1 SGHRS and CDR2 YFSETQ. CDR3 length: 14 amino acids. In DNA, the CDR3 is TGCGCCAGCAGTCAGGGGCGGGGGGCCGATACGCAGTATTTT. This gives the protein CASSQGRGADTQYF.